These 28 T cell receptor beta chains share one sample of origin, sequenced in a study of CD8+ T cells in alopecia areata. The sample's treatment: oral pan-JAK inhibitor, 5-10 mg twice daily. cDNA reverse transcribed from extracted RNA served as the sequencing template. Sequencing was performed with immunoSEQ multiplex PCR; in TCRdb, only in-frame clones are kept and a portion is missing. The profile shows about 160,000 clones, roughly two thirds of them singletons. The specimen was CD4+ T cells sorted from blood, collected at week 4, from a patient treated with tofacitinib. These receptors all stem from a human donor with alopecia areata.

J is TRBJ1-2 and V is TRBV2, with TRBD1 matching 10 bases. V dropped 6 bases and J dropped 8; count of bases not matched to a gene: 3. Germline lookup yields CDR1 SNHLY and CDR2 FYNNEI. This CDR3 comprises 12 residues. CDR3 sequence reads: CASSRQGAGYTF. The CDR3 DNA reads TGTGCCAGCAGCAGACAGGGGGCAGGCTACACCTTC.

CDR3 sequence: CSVAGRPEYGYTF. The CDR3 DNA reads as TGCAGCGTTGCCGGCAGGCCCGAGTATGGCTACACCTTC. V and J are TRBV29-1 and TRBJ1-2, with D unresolved. Deletions cut 4 bases from V and 5 bases from J, with 14 bases between. CDR1 is SQVTM, CDR2 ANQGSEA, per germline. The CDR3 sequence is 13 residues long.

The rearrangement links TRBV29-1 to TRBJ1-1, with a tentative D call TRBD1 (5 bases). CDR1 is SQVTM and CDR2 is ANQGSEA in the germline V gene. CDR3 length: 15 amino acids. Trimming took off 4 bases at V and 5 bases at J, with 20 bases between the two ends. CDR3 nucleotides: TGCAGCGTTGTGGGGCGGCAAGGGGAAGGAACTGAAGCTTTCTTT. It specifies CSVVGRQGEGTEAFF.

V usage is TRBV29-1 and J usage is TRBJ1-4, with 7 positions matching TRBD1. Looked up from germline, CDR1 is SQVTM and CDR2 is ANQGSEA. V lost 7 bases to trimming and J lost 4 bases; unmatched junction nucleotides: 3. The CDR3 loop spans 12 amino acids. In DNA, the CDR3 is TGCAGCGCGGGACAGAATAATGAAAAACTGTTTTTT. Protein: CSAGQNNEKLFF.

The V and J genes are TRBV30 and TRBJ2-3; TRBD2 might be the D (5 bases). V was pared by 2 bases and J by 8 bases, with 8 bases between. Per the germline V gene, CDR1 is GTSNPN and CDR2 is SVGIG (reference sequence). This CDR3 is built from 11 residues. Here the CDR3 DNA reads TGTGCCTGGAGTCCTCGGGGTACGCAGTATTTT. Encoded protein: CAWSPRGTQYF.

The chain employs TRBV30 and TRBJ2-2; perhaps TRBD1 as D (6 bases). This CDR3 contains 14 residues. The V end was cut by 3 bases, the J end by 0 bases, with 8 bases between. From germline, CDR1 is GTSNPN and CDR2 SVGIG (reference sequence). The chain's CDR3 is CAWRGTTNTGELFF. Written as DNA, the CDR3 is TGTGCCTGGAGGGGGACAACGAACACCGGGGAGCTGTTTTTT.

The CDR3 nucleotides read TGCAGCGGTGGGGAGGTTTGGAACACTGAAGCTTTCTTT. It yields the protein CSGGEVWNTEAFF. V usage is TRBV29-1 and J usage is TRBJ1-1; no definite D call. Trimming shortened V by 7 bases and J by 1 base, and 13 bases separated the two germline ends. Per the germline V gene, CDR1 is SQVTM and CDR2 is ANQGSEA. The CDR3 contains 13 residues.

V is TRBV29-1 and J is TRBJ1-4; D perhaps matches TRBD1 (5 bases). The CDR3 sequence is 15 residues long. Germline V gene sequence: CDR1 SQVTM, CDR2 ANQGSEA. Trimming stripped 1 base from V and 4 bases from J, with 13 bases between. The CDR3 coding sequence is TGCAGCGTTGAAGGCCTGGGACCGAGTAATGAAAAACTGTTTTTT. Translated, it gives CSVEGLGPSNEKLFF.

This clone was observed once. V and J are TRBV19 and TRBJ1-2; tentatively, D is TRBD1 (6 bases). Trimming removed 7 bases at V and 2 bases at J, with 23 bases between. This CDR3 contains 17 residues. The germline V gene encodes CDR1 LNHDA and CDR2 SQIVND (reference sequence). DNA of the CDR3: TGTGCCAGTATCCCCCACCCCACAGGGTCGAAGAACTATGGCTACACCTTC. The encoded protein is CASIPHPTGSKNYGYTF.

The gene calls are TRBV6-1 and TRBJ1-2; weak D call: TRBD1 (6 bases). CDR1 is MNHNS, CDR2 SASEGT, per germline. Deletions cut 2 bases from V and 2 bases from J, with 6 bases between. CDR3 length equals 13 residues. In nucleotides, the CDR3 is TGTGCCAGCAGTGAACAGGGGAACTATGGCTACACCTTC. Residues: CASSEQGNYGYTF.

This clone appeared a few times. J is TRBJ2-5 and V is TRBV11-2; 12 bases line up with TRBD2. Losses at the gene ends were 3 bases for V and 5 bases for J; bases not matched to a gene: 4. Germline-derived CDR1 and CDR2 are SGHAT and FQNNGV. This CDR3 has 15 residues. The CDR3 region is CASSFWTSGEETQYF. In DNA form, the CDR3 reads TGTGCCAGCAGCTTCTGGACTAGCGGGGAGGAGACCCAGTACTTC.

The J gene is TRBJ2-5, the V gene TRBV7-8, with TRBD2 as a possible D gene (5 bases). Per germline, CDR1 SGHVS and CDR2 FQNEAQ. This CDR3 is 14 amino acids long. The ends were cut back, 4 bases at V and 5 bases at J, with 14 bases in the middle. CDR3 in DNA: TGTGCCAGCAGCTCGGGATCTCAAGGGGAGACCCAGTACTTC. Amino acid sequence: CASSSGSQGETQYF.

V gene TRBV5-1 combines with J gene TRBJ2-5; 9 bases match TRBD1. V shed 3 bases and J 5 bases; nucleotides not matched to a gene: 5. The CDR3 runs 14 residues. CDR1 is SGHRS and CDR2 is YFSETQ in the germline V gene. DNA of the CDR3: TGCGCCAGCAGCTCCGGGACAGGGTGGGAGACCCAGTACTTC. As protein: CASSSGTGWETQYF.

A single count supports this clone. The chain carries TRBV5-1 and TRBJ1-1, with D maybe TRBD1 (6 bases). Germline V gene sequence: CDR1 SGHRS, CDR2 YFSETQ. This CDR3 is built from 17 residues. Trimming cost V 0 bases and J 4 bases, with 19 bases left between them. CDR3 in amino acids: CASSLALRDIFRTEAFF. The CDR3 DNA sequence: TGCGCCAGCAGCTTGGCCTTAAGGGACATCTTCCGCACTGAAGCTTTCTTT.

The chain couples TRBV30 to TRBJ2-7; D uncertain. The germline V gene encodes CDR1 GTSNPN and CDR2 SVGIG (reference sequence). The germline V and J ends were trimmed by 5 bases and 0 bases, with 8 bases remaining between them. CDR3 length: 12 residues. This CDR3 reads CAWSRSSYEQYF. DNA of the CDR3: TGTGCCTGGTCCCGAAGCTCCTACGAGCAGTACTTC.

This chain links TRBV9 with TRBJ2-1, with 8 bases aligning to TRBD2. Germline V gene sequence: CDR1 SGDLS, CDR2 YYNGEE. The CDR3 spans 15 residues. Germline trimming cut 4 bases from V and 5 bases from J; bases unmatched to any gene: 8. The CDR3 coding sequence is TGTGCCAGCAGCCTTGACGGGGGGGTGCACAATGAGCAGTTCTTC. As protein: CASSLDGGVHNEQFF.

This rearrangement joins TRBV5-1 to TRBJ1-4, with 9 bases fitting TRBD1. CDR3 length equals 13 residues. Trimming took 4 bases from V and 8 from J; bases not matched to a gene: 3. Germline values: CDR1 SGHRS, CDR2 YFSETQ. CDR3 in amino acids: CASSEQGAEKLFF. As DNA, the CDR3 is TGCGCCAGCAGCGAACAGGGGGCGGAAAAACTGTTTTTT.

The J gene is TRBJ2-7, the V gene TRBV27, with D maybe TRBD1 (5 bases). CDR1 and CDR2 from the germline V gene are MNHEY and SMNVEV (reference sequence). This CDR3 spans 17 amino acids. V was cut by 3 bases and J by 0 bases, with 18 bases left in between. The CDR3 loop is CASSFEDTPRDSYEQYF. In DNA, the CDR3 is TGTGCCAGCAGTTTTGAGGACACCCCTAGGGACTCCTACGAGCAGTACTTC.

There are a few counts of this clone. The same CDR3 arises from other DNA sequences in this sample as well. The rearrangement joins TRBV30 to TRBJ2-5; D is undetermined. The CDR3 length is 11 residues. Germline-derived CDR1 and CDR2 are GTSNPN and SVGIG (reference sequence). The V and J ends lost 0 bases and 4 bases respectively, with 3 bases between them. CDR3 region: CAWSVRETQYF. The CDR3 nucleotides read TGTGCCTGGAGTGTACGAGAGACCCAGTACTTC. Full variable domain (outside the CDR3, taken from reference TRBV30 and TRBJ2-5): SQTIHQWPATLVQPVGSPLSLECTVEGTSNPNLYWYRQAAGRGLQLLFYSVGIGQISSEVPQNLSASRPQDRQFILSSKKLLLSDSGFYLCAWSVRETQYFGPGTRLLVL.

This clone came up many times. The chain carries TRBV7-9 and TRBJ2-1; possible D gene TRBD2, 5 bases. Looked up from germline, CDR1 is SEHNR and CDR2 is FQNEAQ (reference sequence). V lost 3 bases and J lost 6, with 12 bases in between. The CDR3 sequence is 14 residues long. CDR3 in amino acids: CASSFFPSLNEQFF. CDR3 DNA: TGTGCCAGCAGCTTCTTCCCTAGCCTCAATGAGCAGTTCTTC.

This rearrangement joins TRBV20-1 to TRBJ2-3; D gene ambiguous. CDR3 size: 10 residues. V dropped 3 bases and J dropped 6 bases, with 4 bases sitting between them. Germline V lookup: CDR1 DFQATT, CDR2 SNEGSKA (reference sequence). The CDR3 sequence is CSASLDTQYF. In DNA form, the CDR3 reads TGCAGTGCTAGCCTCGATACGCAGTATTTT.

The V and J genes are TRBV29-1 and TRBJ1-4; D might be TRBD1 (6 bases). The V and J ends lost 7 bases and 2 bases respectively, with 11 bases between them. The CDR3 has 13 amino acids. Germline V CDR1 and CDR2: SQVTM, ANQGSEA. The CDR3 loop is CSATGATNEKLFF. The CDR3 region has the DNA TGCAGCGCTACGGGGGCGACTAATGAAAAACTGTTTTTT.

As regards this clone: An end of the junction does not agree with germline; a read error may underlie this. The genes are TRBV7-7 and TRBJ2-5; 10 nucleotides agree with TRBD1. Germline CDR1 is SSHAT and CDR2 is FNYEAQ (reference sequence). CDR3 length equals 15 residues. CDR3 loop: CASSLPGQGMETQYF. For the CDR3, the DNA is TGTGCTAGCAGTCTACCGGGACAGGGGATGGAGACCCAGTACTTC.

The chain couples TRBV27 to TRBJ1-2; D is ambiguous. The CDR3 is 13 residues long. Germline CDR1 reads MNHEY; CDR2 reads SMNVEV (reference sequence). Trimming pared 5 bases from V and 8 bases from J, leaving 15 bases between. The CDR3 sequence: CASSPYGVFGYTF. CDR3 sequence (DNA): TGTGCCAGCAGTCCTTACGGGGTCTTCGGCTACACCTTC.

The CDR3 sequence: CASSGFSSYEQYF. DNA of the CDR3: TGTGCCAGCAGTGGCTTTAGCTCCTACGAGCAGTACTTC. The chain is built from TRBV25-1 and TRBJ2-7, with D unclear. The CDR3 consists of 13 residues. Trimming stripped 4 bases from V and 0 bases from J, with 7 bases between. CDR1 is MGHDK and CDR2 is SYGVNS in the germline V gene.

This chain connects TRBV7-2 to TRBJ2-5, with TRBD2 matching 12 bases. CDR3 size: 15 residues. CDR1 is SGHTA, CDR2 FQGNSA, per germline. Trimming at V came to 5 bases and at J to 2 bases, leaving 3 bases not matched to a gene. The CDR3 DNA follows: TGTGCCAGCAGCACAGGACTAGCGGGACAAGAGACCCAGTACTTC. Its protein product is CASSTGLAGQETQYF.

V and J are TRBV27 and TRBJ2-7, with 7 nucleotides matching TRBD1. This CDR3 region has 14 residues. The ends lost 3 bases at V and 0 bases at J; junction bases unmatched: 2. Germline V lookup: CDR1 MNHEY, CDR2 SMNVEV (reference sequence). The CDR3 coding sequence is TGTGCCAGCAGTTTGCGGACAGGCTCCTACGAGCAGTACTTC. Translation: CASSLRTGSYEQYF.

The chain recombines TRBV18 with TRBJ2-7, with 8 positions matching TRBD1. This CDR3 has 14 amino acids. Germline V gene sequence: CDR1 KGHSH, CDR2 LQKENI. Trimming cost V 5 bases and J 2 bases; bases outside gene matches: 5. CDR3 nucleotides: TGTGCCAGCTCATCAACAGGGGGGCCCTACGAGCAGTACTTC. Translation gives CASSSTGGPYEQYF.